The 6 T cell receptor beta chains given below trace back to one sample, sequenced in a study of beta chain features in type 1 diabetes. Overall study results and limits: A moderate, significant TCRB CDR3 shortening appeared in type 1 diabetes across four CD4+ subsets.

The antigens these receptors bind are not known. The study reverse transcribed the entire isolated RNA, so it sequenced expressed TCRB transcripts. Libraries were prepared by immunoSEQ multiplex PCR; TCRdb keeps only in-frame clonotypes and omits some of them. The table lists around 280,000 clones, 15% of them singletons. Sequenced sample: naive CD4+ T cells from blood. The receptors originated from a man younger than 35 with type 1 diabetes.

The J gene is TRBJ2-3, the V gene TRBV28; TRBD2 matches 7 bases. There are 14 residues in the CDR3. V shed 10 bases, J shed 6 bases, and the junction held 13 bases outside the gene matches. Germline lookup yields CDR1 MDHEN and CDR2 SYDVKM. CDR3 DNA: TGTGCCACCAGGTCGGCCGGGAGGTGGGATACGCAGTATTTT. Translation gives CATRSAGRWDTQYF.

This chain uses TRBV5-1 with TRBJ2-3; TRBD2 matches at 10 bases. Germline V lookup: CDR1 SGHRS, CDR2 YFSETQ. V was clipped by 3 bases and J by 6 bases; unmatched bases: 10. This CDR3 has 16 residues. The CDR3 coding sequence is TGCGCCAGCAGCTACTATCAAGCTAGCGGGGGCGATACGCAGTATTTT. It encodes CASSYYQASGGDTQYF.

DNA for the CDR3: TGCGCCAGCAGCTTGGGGCCGTCCGAGCAGTTCTTC. This codes for CASSLGPSEQFF. This chain connects TRBV5-1 to TRBJ2-1; no definite D call. Trimming removed 0 bases from V and 10 bases from J, with 8 bases in between. The CDR3 runs to 12 residues. From germline, CDR1 is SGHRS and CDR2 YFSETQ. The full variable domain, with the rest looked up from reference TRBV5-1 and TRBJ2-1, is KAGVTQTPRYLIKTRGQQVTLSCSPISGHRSVSWYQQTPGQGLQFLFEYFSETQRNKGNFPGRFSGRQFSNSRSEMNVSTLELGDSALYLCASSLGPSEQFFGPGTRLTVL.

J is TRBJ2-7 and V is TRBV14; 9 nucleotides agree with TRBD2. Germline-derived CDR1 and CDR2 are SGHDN and FVKESK. V was clipped by 4 bases and J by 9 bases; unmatched bases: 7. The CDR3 totals 13 residues. The CDR3 reads CASSLLAGVGQYF. The CDR3 DNA reads as TGTGCCAGCAGCCTACTAGCGGGCGTCGGGCAGTACTTC.

The chain couples TRBV5-1 to TRBJ2-7; D gene uncertain. Germline V gene data show CDR1 as SGHRS and CDR2 as YFSETQ. The CDR3 covers 14 residues. The ends were cut back, 0 bases at V and 6 bases at J, with 13 bases in the middle. The CDR3: CASSLGGLFVEQYF. Written as DNA, the CDR3 is TGCGCCAGCAGCTTGGGAGGTCTTTTCGTCGAGCAGTACTTC.

The genes are TRBV30 and TRBJ2-2; the D gene is possibly TRBD2 (5 bases). Germline lookup yields CDR1 GTSNPN and CDR2 SVGIG (reference sequence). The ends were cut back, 2 bases at V and 0 bases at J, with 19 bases in the middle. The CDR3 spans 18 residues. The CDR3 nucleotides read TGTGCCTGGAGTCGGGCTCGGACTGGACCGTCGAACACCGGGGAGCTGTTTTTT. Its protein is CAWSRARTGPSNTGELFF. The full variable domain, completed using reference TRBV30 and TRBJ2-2, is SQTIHQWPATLVQPVGSPLSLECTVEGTSNPNLYWYRQAAGRGLQLLFYSVGIGQISSEVPQNLSASRPQDRQFILSSKKLLLSDSGFYLCAWSRARTGPSNTGELFFGEGSRLTVL.